Ten or more counts support the clone carrying this T cell receptor (beta chain). The data were obtained in a study of Graves' ophthalmopathy and Graves' hyperthyroidism. Amplification from RNA transcripts yielded the TCR beta CDR3 regions. The first-round RT-PCR employed HTBI primers together with the Qiagen OneStep RT-PCR kit. A multiplex PCR was then performed as the second round. TCRdb ran MiXCR on the multiplex PCR reads and lists one entry per CDR3 protein. The sample carries almost 750,000 distinct CDR3 sequences, approximately 40% recorded once. Having ophthalmopathy, the donors showed moderate-to-severe activity, CAS ≥3 and NOSPECS ≥4, with disease lasting under 3 months. Ineligible for inclusion were patients with other autoimmune diseases, uncontrolled infections, pregnancy or lactation. PBMCs were density-gradient isolated from 10 ml fresh blood. This clonotype originated in an adult man with Graves' ophthalmopathy. Material: peripheral blood.

The CDR3 DNA reads TGTGCCAGCGCGGGCCTAGCGGACCACGAGCAGTACTTC. Translation gives CASAGLADHEQYF. The chain is built from TRBV2 and TRBJ2-7, with 7 bases matching TRBD2. V shed 8 bases and J 5 bases; nucleotides not matched to a gene: 9. Per germline, CDR1 SNHLY and CDR2 FYNNEI. This CDR3 contains 13 residues.